Shown below are 27 T cell receptor beta chains from a single sample sequenced in a study of tumor and adjacent non-tumor tissue in lung cancer. A modified ARM-PCR protocol with three rounds of nested PCR amplified TCRbeta. TCRdb itself ran the multiplex PCR reads through MiXCR, one entry per CDR3 protein. The table lists about 93,000 distinct CDR3 sequences, less than 80% of them singletons, with approximately 20% in the top ten. RNA was extracted from bulk tissue without any cell sorting. Sequencing used lung tumor tissue. These receptors were collected from a man in his 60s with non-small cell lung cancer.

This clonotype was counted many times. This chain uses TRBV20-1 with TRBJ2-4; D call uncertain. This CDR3 contains 11 residues. V lost 6 bases to trimming and J lost 0 bases, with 3 bases between them. Germline V gene data show CDR1 as DFQATT and CDR2 as SNEGSKA (reference sequence). The CDR3 is CSAVAKNIQYF. For the CDR3, the DNA is TGCAGTGCGGTAGCCAAAAACATTCAGTACTTC.

J is TRBJ1-2 and V is TRBV6-5; D gene uncertain. Germline values: CDR1 MNHEY, CDR2 SVGAGI. CDR3 length: 13 residues. Trimming stripped 6 bases from V and 7 bases from J, with 15 bases between. The CDR3 region has the DNA TGTGCCAGCAGCTATACAGTGAATCTTGGCTACACCTTC. This codes for CASSYTVNLGYTF.

As concerns this clonotype: The junction and the germline gene differ at one end; a read error may be behind it. The rearrangement joins TRBV11-2 to TRBJ2-1; possible D gene TRBD2, 6 bases. The germline CDR1 and CDR2 sequences are SGHAT and FQNNGV. This CDR3 region has 15 residues. The CDR3 here is CAGSARRGMRDEQFF. As DNA, the CDR3 is TGTGCCGGCAGCGCGCGCCGGGGGATGAGGGATGAGCAGTTCTTC.

The CDR3 protein is CASSYADTDTQYF. In nucleotides, the CDR3 is TGTGCCAGCAGTTACGCCGACACAGATACGCAGTATTTT. This rearrangement joins TRBV6-5 to TRBJ2-3; D is unclear. CDR1 and CDR2 from the germline V gene are MNHEY and SVGAGI. This CDR3 spans 13 amino acids. The V and J ends lost 2 bases and 2 bases respectively, with 5 bases between them.

Comments on this clonotype: At one end, the junction sequence differs from germline, possibly due to a read error. This sequence joins TRBV29-1 and TRBJ2-7; no reliable D call. CDR1 is SQVTM, CDR2 ANQGSEA, per germline. The CDR3 is made up of 11 amino acids. The CDR3 spells CSVDIWYEQYF. The CDR3 DNA follows: TGCAGCGTCGACATATGGTACGAGCAGTATTTC.

Comments on this clonotype: This may be a read error, as it is one base from a much larger clone. CDR3 in amino acids: CASSAGTGGFNGHTF. DNA of the CDR3: TGTGCCAGCAGCGCGGGGACAGGGGGATTTAATGGCCACACCTTC. This chain connects TRBV7-9 to TRBJ1-2, with 11 bases aligning to TRBD1. Germline CDR1 is SEHNR and CDR2 is FQNEAQ (reference sequence). This CDR3 comprises 15 residues.

This clonotype was observed a few times. It may be a read error: a sequence one base away is much more abundant. V gene TRBV6-1 combines with J gene TRBJ2-1, with 7 bases lining up with TRBD1. This CDR3 region has 15 residues. The germline gives CDR1 MNHNS, CDR2 SASEGT. This chain's CDR3 is CASSYGQAGYNGQFF. The DNA for the CDR3 is TGTGCCAGCAGTTATGGACAGGCTGGCTACAATGGGCAGTTCTTC.

The V gene is TRBV29-1, the J gene TRBJ2-1, with D possibly TRBD1 on 6 matching bases. Looked up from germline, CDR1 is SQVTM and CDR2 is ANQGSEA. CDR3 length: 12 residues. The ends were cut back, 8 bases at V and 13 bases at J, with 21 bases in the middle. CDR3 in DNA: TGCAGCAACAGGGTTGGGAGCAGTGAACAGTTCTTC. It encodes CSNRVGSSEQFF.

To note about this clonotype: One junction end disagrees with the germline gene, perhaps due to a read error. CDR3 in DNA: TGTGCCGGCAGCCCTGGGACTTCTGTCTCTGGGGCTAACGTCCTGACTTTC. Its translation is CAGSPGTSVSGANVLTF. The gene calls are TRBV12-3 or TRBV12-4 and TRBJ2-6; perhaps TRBD2 as D (6 bases). CDR3 length equals 17 residues.

Regarding this clonotype: One junction end does not reproduce the germline sequence, and a read error may be involved. This rearrangement joins TRBV6-1 to TRBJ2-5; 8 bases agree with TRBD2. Germline V CDR1 and CDR2: MNHNS, SASEGT. The CDR3 runs 14 residues. Here the CDR3 DNA reads TGTGCCAGCAGGAACGCGGGGGGAGGCGAGACCCAGAACTTC. It codes for CASRNAGGGETQNF.

Note on this clonotype: The junction shows a germline mismatch at one end, possibly a read error. The rearrangement uses TRBV11-2 and TRBJ1-2; D may be TRBD1 (5 bases). Germline CDR1 is SGHAT and CDR2 is FQNNGV. There are 13 residues in the CDR3. DNA of the CDR3: TGTGACAGCAGTTTAACCGCAGGGTATGGCTACACCTTC. Protein sequence: CDSSLTAGYGYTF. The full variable domain, rest sourced from reference TRBV11-2 and TRBJ1-2, is EAGVAQSPRYKIIEKRQSVAFWCNPISGHATLYWYQQILGQGPKLLIQFQNNGVVDDSQLPKDRFSAERLKGVDSTLKIQPAKLEDSAVYLCDSSLTAGYGYTFGSGTRLTVV.

Details on this clonotype: A much larger clone sits a single nucleotide away, making a read error possible. The chain recombines TRBV5-1 with TRBJ2-1, with D tentatively TRBD1 (6 bases). This CDR3 contains 15 residues. CDR1 and CDR2 (germline): SGHRS, YFSETQ. CDR3 in DNA: TGCGCCTGCAGCTTGGAAGGACAGAGCTACAATGAGCAGTTCTTC. The encoded protein is CACSLEGQSYNEQFF. Combining the CDR3 with reference TRBV5-1 and TRBJ2-1 gives the whole variable domain KAGVTQTPRYLIKTRGQQVTLSCSPISGHRSVSWYQQTPGQGLQFLFEYFSETQRNKGNFPGRFSGRQFSNSRSEMNVSTLELGDSALYLCACSLEGQSYNEQFFGPGTRLTVL.

This clonotype came up a few times. The conserved phenylalanine or tryptophan is not found at the CDR3 terminus, so this likely reflects a read error. The chain couples TRBV6-6 to TRBJ2-3, with D uncertain. The CDR3 has 14 amino acids. Per germline, CDR1 MNHNY and CDR2 SVGAGI (reference sequence). The CDR3 loop is CPSSPPLSTDTQYL. The CDR3 DNA follows: TGTCCCAGCAGCCCCCCCCTGAGCACAGATACGCAGTATTTA.

The chain uses TRBV6-6 and TRBJ2-5, with 14 bases lining up with TRBD2. Germline lookup yields CDR1 MNHNY and CDR2 SVGAGI (reference sequence). Trimming at V came to 7 bases and at J to 2 bases, leaving 9 bases not matched to a gene. The CDR3 loop spans 17 amino acids. DNA for the CDR3: TGTGCCAGCATTCCGGGACTAGCGGGAGTGTTACAAGAGACCCAGTACTTC. Protein sequence: CASIPGLAGVLQETQYF.

Comment on this clonotype: A much larger clonotype is one base distant, so this may be a read error. V is TRBV5-6 and J is TRBJ2-2, with D hard to call. This CDR3 has 16 amino acids. The germline gives CDR1 SGHDT, CDR2 YYEEEE. In DNA form, the CDR3 reads TGTGCCAGCAGCTTGTTTACAAGACGGAACACCAGGGAGCTGTTTTTT. This sequence encodes CASSLFTRRNTRELFF.

About this clonotype itself: The junction shows a germline mismatch at one end, possibly a read error. The chain uses TRBV10-3 and TRBJ2-7, with D uncertain. CDR1 is ENHRY, CDR2 SYGVKD, per germline. The CDR3 contains 11 residues. CDR3 residues: CAVQTSYEQYF. CDR3 nucleotide sequence: TGCGCCGTACAAACCTCTTACGAGCAGTACTTC.

Regarding this clonotype: The germline gene is not matched at one end of the junction; a read error may be the cause. The V gene is TRBV11-3, the J gene TRBJ2-1; 8 positions match TRBD1. CDR1 SGHNT and CDR2 YENEEA come from the germline V gene. The CDR3 totals 15 residues. CDR3 loop: CASSLLTGDLNEHFF. CDR3 nucleotide sequence: TGTGCCAGCAGCTTACTGACAGGGGATCTCAATGAGCACTTTTTC.

This clonotype appeared once. The gene calls are TRBV29-1 and TRBJ2-3, with a tentative D call TRBD1 (7 bases). CDR3 length equals 14 residues. Per germline, CDR1 SQVTM and CDR2 ANQGSEA. CDR3 residues: CNVEQGRGRDTQYF. For the CDR3, the DNA is TGCAACGTAGAACAGGGGCGGGGAAGAGATACGCAGTATTTT.

The chain couples TRBV29-1 to TRBJ1-1; 7 bases align to TRBD1. Per the germline V gene, CDR1 is SQVTM and CDR2 is ANQGSEA. After removal of 8 bases from V and 2 bases from J, the junction contained 11 bases not matched to a gene. The CDR3 has 14 amino acids. This CDR3 is CSTDWTGINTEAFF. CDR3 sequence (DNA): TGCAGCACAGACTGGACAGGAATAAACACTGAAGCTTTCTTT.

Regarding this clonotype: Germline is not matched at one junction end, which may reflect a read error. The V call is TRBV28, the J call TRBJ2-7, with 9 bases fitting TRBD1. CDR3 size: 14 residues. CDR1 and CDR2 from the germline V gene are MDHEN and SYDVKM. CDR3 region: CAGSPTGGRNEQYF. CDR3 bases: TGTGCCGGCAGTCCGACAGGGGGGCGGAATGAGCAGTACTTC.

The chain joins TRBV15 to TRBJ2-5; D remains unclear. Germline V lookup: CDR1 LNHNV, CDR2 YYDKDF (reference sequence). The CDR3 consists of 16 residues. V lost 0 bases and J lost 1, with 12 bases in between. In DNA form, the CDR3 reads TGTGCCACCAGCAGAGATCTCCCGACGGGCCAAGAGACCCAGTACTTC. Amino acid sequence: CATSRDLPTGQETQYF.

On this clonotype itself: A much larger clone sits a single nucleotide away, making a read error possible. The chain combines TRBV25-1 with TRBJ2-3; 8 nucleotides agree with TRBD2. The trim removed 4 bases at V and 0 bases at J, leaving 9 bases unmatched. This CDR3 has 17 amino acids. Per germline, CDR1 MGHDK and CDR2 SYGVNS. CDR3 residues: CASSVLTIAGSTDTQYF. DNA of the CDR3: TGTGCCAGCAGTGTGCTAACCATAGCGGGGAGCACAGATACGCAGTATTTT.

On this clonotype: Germline and junction disagree at one end, which may indicate a read error. The rearrangement uses TRBV30 and TRBJ1-4, with no clear D. Germline CDR1 reads GTSNPN; CDR2 reads SVGIG (reference sequence). The length of the CDR3 is 11 residues. The CDR3 DNA reads TGTGCCTGTGCCATTAATGAAAAACTGTTATTT. Protein: CACAINEKLLF.

The genes are TRBV6-2 or TRBV6-3 and TRBJ2-5, with 7 bases matching TRBD2. The CDR3 totals 18 residues. Germline assignment: CDR1 MNHEY and CDR2 SVGEGT. The V and J ends lost 2 bases and 4 bases, in that order; junction bases with no gene match: 16. The CDR3 loop reads CASSYVPAGLTGAETQYF. The CDR3 bases are TGTGCCAGCAGTTACGTCCCGGCGGGACTAACGGGCGCAGAGACCCAGTACTTC.

Points on this clonotype: At one boundary the junction diverges from the germline segment, which might be a read error. The rearrangement uses TRBV4-1 and TRBJ1-1; D perhaps matches TRBD1 (5 bases). This CDR3 comprises 16 residues. Germline CDR1 and CDR2: MGHRA and YSYEKL. The CDR3 protein is CASSRSAQGSNTEVFF. In DNA, the CDR3 is TGCGCCAGCAGCCGATCAGCCCAGGGTTCGAACACTGAAGTTTTCTTT.

The V and J genes are TRBV18 and TRBJ2-3, with D perhaps matching TRBD1 (5 bases). The CDR3 has 15 amino acids. V lost 9 bases to trimming and J lost 3 bases, with 19 bases between them. In germline, CDR1 is KGHSH, CDR2 LQKENI. Here the CDR3 reads CASKQVAQGTDTQYF. CDR3 nucleotide sequence: TGTGCCAGTAAACAGGTAGCCCAGGGTACAGATACGCAGTATTTT.

With respect to this clonotype: At one of its ends the junction is not consistent with the germline gene, which may arise from a read error. This sequence joins TRBV5-6 and TRBJ2-7, with a possible D match to TRBD1 (5 bases). CDR3 size: 15 residues. Germline V CDR1 and CDR2: SGHDT, YYEEEE. CDR3 loop: CTSSLEGVASYEQYF. The CDR3 DNA sequence: TGTACCAGCAGCTTGGAAGGGGTCGCCTCCTACGAGCAGTACTTC.